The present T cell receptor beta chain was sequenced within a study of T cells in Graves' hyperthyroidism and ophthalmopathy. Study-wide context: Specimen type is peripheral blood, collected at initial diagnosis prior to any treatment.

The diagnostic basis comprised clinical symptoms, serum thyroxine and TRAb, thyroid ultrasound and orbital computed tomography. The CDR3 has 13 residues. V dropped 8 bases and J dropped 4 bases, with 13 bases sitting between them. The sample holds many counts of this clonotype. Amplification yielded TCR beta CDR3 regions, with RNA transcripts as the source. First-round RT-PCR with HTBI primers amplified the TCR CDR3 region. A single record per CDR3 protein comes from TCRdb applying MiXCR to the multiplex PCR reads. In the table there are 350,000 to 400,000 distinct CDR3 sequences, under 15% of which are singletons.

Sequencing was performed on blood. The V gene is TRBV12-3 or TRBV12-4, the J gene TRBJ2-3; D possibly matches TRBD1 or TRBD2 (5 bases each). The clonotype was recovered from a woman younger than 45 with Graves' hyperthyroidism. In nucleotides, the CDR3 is TGTGCCAGCCGGAAGGGGAGTGCAGATACGCAGTATTTT. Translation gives CASRKGSADTQYF.